The source of this T cell receptor (beta chain) is a study of CD8 T cells in ankylosing spondylitis (dated by TCRdb to 2017 to 2019). About the investigation overall: The study set out to find disease-linked TCR variants by profiling T cell receptor beta repertoires in ankylosing spondylitis patients and healthy donors. Peripheral blood samples were taken, and synovial fluid was additionally collected from ankylosing spondylitis patients. The whole study cohort included under 140 healthy donors and 20 to 30 ankylosing spondylitis patients.

The reads were generated on an Illumina HiSeq 2500. Quantitative 5'-RACE with molecular barcodes was used to prepare TCR beta libraries. Regarding the original processing steps: Disease-linked TCR variants were identified with a new computational method built on a probabilistic model of VDJ rearrangement. TCRdb reanalyzed the raw reads on its own, using fastp at Q25 for trimming and MiXCR for clone calling, and kept in-frame beta chains. Every entry covers one CDR3 protein and lists the most common genes and DNA from its rows. TCRdb's processing, not the study's, gives the V and J calls here. Recorded for this sample are approximately 250,000 distinct CDR3 sequences; more than 9% of them occurred a single time. Jointly, the top ten make up less than 3% of the sample. The junction carries 20 bases between V and J, which are trimmed by 7 bases and 2 bases respectively. Its CDR3 holds 16 amino acids, cysteine through phenylalanine. Only the CDR3 part of the read is kept: 48 bases, read in frame from the first base.

Overall results and qualifications from the work: Blood from ankylosing spondylitis patients appeared to be characterized by a TCR beta motif made up of under ten highly homologous amino acid variants. The disease-linked clones showed a CD8+ phenotype and occurred at relatively low frequencies in peripheral blood. Some of the motif variants had been reported before in the synovial fluid and blood of reactive arthritis patients, a finding that suggests common disease-initiation mechanisms. According to the report, matched synovial fluid samples from ankylosing spondylitis patients were significantly enriched for the disease-linked clones.

This clonotype was observed at least ten times. The specificity of this receptor is unknown. No base-level quality is on record; no much larger clone is a single base apart. Recombination joined TRBV12-3 or TRBV12-4 with TRBJ1-1; the D gene is perhaps TRBD1, on 6 matching bases. This TCR came from a male donor with ankylosing spondylitis or in good health (not recorded which). Input material: blood, either unsorted or a sorted T cell fraction (not recorded which). The CDR3 protein: CASNAGGSWPNTEAFF. The DNA sequence is given as TGTGCCAGCAACGCCGGGGGCTCCTGGCCCAACACTGAAGCTTTCTTT.